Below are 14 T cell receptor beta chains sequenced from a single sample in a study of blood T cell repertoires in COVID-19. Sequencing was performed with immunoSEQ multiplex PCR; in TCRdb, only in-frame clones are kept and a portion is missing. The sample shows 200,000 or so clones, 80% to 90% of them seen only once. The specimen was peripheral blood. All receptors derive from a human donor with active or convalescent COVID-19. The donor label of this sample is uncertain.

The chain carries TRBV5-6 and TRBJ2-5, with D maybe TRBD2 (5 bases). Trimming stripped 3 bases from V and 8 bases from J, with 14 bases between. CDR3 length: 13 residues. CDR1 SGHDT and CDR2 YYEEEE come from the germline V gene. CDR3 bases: TGTGCCAGCAGCTCCGGGGTTACCAGTACCCAGTACTTC. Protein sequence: CASSSGVTSTQYF.

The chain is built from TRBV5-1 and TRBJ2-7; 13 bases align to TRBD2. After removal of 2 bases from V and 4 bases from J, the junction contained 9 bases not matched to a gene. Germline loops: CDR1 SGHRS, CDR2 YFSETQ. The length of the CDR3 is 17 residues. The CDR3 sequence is CASSFGTSGTEDYEQYF. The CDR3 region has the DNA TGCGCCAGCAGCTTCGGGACTAGCGGGACCGAGGATTACGAGCAGTACTTC. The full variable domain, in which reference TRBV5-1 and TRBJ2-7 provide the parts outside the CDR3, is KAGVTQTPRYLIKTRGQQVTLSCSPISGHRSVSWYQQTPGQGLQFLFEYFSETQRNKGNFPGRFSGRQFSNSRSEMNVSTLELGDSALYLCASSFGTSGTEDYEQYFGPGTRLTVT.

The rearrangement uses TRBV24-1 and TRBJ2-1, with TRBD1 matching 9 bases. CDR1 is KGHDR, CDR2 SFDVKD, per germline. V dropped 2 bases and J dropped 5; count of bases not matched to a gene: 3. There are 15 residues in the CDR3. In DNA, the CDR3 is TGTGCCACCAGTGATTGGACAGGGGCCCACAATGAGCAGTTCTTC. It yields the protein CATSDWTGAHNEQFF.

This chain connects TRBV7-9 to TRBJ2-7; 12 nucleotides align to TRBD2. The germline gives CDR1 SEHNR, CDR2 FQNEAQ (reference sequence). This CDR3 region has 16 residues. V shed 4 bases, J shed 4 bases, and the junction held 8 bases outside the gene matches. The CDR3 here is CASSYGLAGGSYEQYF. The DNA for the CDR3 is TGTGCCAGCAGCTACGGGCTAGCGGGGGGGTCTTACGAGCAGTACTTC.

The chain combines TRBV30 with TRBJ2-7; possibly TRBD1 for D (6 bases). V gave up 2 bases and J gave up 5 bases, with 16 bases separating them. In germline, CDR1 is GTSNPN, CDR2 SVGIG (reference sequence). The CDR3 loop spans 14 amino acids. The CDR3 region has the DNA TGTGCCTGGAGTTCCCTAGGGGGAAACCACGAGCAGTACTTC. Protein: CAWSSLGGNHEQYF. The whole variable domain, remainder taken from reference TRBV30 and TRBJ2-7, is SQTIHQWPATLVQPVGSPLSLECTVEGTSNPNLYWYRQAAGRGLQLLFYSVGIGQISSEVPQNLSASRPQDRQFILSSKKLLLSDSGFYLCAWSSLGGNHEQYFGPGTRLTVT.

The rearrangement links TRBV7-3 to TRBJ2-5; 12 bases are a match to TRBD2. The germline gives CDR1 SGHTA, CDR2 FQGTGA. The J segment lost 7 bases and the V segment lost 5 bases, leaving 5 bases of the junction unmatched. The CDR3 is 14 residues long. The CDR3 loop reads CASSLAGGPGTQYF. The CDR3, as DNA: TGTGCCAGCAGCCTAGCGGGGGGGCCAGGGACCCAGTACTTC.

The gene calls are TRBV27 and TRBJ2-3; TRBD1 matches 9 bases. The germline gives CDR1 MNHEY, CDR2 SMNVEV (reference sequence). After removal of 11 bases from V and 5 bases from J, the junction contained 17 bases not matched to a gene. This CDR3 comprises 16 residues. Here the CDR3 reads CASKFSGTGRGDTQYF. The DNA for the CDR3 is TGTGCCTCCAAATTCTCCGGGACAGGGAGGGGAGATACGCAGTATTTT.

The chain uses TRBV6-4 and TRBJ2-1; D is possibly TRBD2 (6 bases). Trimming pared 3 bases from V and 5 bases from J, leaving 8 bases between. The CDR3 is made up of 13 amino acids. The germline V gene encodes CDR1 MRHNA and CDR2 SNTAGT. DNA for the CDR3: TGTGCCAGCAGTGAACGGGGGAACAATGAGCAGTTCTTC. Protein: CASSERGNNEQFF.

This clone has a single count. As DNA, the CDR3 is TGTGCCAGCAGTTTAATTAGGGGCGGACGCAGGGGCTCCACAGATACGCAGTATTTT. This translates into CASSLIRGGRRGSTDTQYF. This chain uses TRBV28 with TRBJ2-3; the D gene is possibly TRBD1 (6 bases). Germline assignment: CDR1 MDHEN and CDR2 SYDVKM. V was trimmed by 2 bases and J by 2 bases, leaving 23 bases between them. The CDR3 covers 19 residues.

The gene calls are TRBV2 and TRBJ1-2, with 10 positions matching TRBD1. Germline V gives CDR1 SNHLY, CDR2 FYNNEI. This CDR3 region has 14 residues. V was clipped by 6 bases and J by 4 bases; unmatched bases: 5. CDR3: CASRGTGALYGYTF. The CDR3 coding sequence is TGTGCCAGCAGAGGGACAGGGGCCCTCTATGGCTACACCTTC.

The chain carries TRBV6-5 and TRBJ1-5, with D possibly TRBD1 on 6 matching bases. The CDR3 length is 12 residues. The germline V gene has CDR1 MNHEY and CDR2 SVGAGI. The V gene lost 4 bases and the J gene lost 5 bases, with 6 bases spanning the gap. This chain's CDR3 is CASSSGDQPQHF. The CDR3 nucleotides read TGTGCCAGCAGTTCAGGGGATCAGCCCCAGCATTTT.

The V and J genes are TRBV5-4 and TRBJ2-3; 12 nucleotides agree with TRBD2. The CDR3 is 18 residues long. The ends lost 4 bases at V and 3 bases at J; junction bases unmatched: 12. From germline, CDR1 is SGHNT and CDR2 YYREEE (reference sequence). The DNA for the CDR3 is TGTGCCAGCAGCCCCATCGAACTAGCGGGAGGTCTAACAGATACGCAGTATTTT. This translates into CASSPIELAGGLTDTQYF. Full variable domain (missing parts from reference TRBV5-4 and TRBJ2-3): ETGVTQSPTHLIKTRGQQVTLRCSSQSGHNTVSWYQQALGQGPQFIFQYYREEENGRGNFPPRFSGLQFPNYSSELNVNALELDDSALYLCASSPIELAGGLTDTQYFGPGTRLTVL.

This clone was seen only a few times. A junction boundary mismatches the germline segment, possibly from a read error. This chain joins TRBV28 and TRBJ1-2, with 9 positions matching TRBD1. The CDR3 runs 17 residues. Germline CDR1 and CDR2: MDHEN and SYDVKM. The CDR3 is CATSPPPGTGFSVGYTF. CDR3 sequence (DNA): TGTGCCACCAGTCCCCCCCCGGGGACAGGGTTTAGTGTAGGCTACACCTTC.

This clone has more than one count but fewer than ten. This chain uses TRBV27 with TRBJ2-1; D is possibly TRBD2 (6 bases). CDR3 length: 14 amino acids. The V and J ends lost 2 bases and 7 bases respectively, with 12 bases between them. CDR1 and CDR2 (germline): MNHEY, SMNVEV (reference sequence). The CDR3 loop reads CASSLTWGGNEQFF. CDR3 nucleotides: TGTGCCAGCAGTTTAACCTGGGGAGGAAATGAGCAGTTCTTC.